This T cell receptor beta chain was identified during a study of T cells in Graves' hyperthyroidism and ophthalmopathy. General observations from the study: Onset of ophthalmopathy came a median approximately 6 months after the model predicted it.

There were TCR beta CDR3 regions amplified from RNA transcripts. The study used the HTBI primer set for a first-round RT-PCR of the TCR CDR3. TCRdb re-called the multiplex PCR reads through MiXCR, storing one row per CDR3 protein. The sample lists some 560,000 distinct CDR3 sequences; 14% were seen once. Remarks on this clonotype: Its antigen is unidentified.

J lost 5 bases, V lost 4 bases, and 10 bases had no gene match. This CDR3 spans 15 amino acids. Germline values: CDR1 LNHDA, CDR2 SQIVND (reference sequence). The sequencing input was blood. The TCR originated in a woman aged 40 to 55 with Graves' hyperthyroidism. This rearrangement joins TRBV19 to TRBJ2-7, with TRBD2 identical over 8 bases. This CDR3 is CASSTLSGTRNEQYF. The CDR3 nucleotides are TGTGCCAGTAGTACCCTTAGCGGGACGAGGAACGAGCAGTACTTC.